What follows are 9 T cell receptor beta chains derived from one specimen sequenced in a study of T cells in Graves' hyperthyroidism and ophthalmopathy. Amplified TCR beta CDR3 regions derived from RNA transcripts. The HTBI primer set served for first-round RT-PCR of the TCR CDR3. One entry per CDR3 protein, called by TCRdb with MiXCR from the multiplex PCR reads. This table holds a few hundred thousand distinct CDR3 sequences, around a sixth found once. The sample was blood. The source of these receptors is a woman in her 30s with Graves' hyperthyroidism.

This clonotype was counted a few times. The chain joins TRBV5-1 to TRBJ2-5; 15 bases are shared with TRBD2. The CDR3 runs to 18 residues. Germline V gene sequence: CDR1 SGHRS, CDR2 YFSETQ. V was clipped by 4 bases and J by 0 bases; unmatched bases: 7. DNA of the CDR3: TGCGCCAGCAGCCTAGGACTAGCGGGAGGGCCTAACCAAGAGACCCAGTACTTC. Translation gives CASSLGLAGGPNQETQYF.

This clonotype was detected many times. The chain has TRBV11-2 and TRBJ2-1; 10 positions agree with TRBD2. CDR1 SGHAT and CDR2 FQNNGV come from the germline V gene. The CDR3 has 14 amino acids. The V and J ends lost 4 bases and 9 bases, in that order; junction bases with no gene match: 6. The CDR3 bases are TGTGCCAGCAGCTCTAGCGGGAGTCACGGTGAGCAGTTCTTC. Protein product: CASSSSGSHGEQFF.

This clonotype appeared many times. CDR3: CAWDRKDEQFF. The CDR3, as DNA: TGTGCCTGGGACAGGAAGGATGAGCAGTTCTTC. This chain uses TRBV30 with TRBJ2-1, with a possible D match to TRBD1 (6 bases). Germline V gene lookup returns CDR1 GTSNPN and CDR2 SVGIG (reference sequence). V lost 5 bases, J lost 8 bases, and 10 bases lay in between. The CDR3 is 11 residues long.

In its sample, this clonotype was seen many times. The chain joins TRBV15 to TRBJ1-5; 11 positions agree with TRBD1. This CDR3 has 15 amino acids. Germline assignment: CDR1 LNHNV and CDR2 YYDKDF (reference sequence). The V and J ends lost 3 bases and 4 bases, in that order; junction bases with no gene match: 2. The CDR3 protein is CATSRDRGPNQPQHF. The CDR3 DNA sequence: TGTGCCACCAGCAGGGACAGGGGGCCGAATCAGCCCCAGCATTTT.

The rearrangement uses TRBV24-1 and TRBJ2-3; D is undetermined. The V gene's germline CDR1 is KGHDR and CDR2 SFDVKD. The CDR3 contains 14 residues. V lost 0 bases and J 4 bases, leaving 7 bases between the germline ends. The CDR3 DNA is TGTGCCACCAGTGATTTGAGGGCAGCAGATACGCAGTATTTT. Its translation: CATSDLRAADTQYF.

This clonotype was detected ten times or more. This chain joins TRBV27 and TRBJ2-3, with 13 nucleotides matching TRBD2. There are 16 residues in the CDR3. The V gene's germline CDR1 is MNHEY and CDR2 SMNVEV (reference sequence). V dropped 6 bases and J dropped 5; count of bases not matched to a gene: 8. The CDR3 protein is CASSPGLAGVGDTQYF. In DNA, the CDR3 is TGTGCCAGCAGCCCTGGACTAGCGGGAGTGGGAGATACGCAGTATTTT.

This clonotype has a count of ten or more. This chain uses TRBV11-2 with TRBJ2-1; a possible D gene is TRBD2 (6 bases). The CDR3 spans 13 residues. The germline V and J ends were trimmed by 5 bases and 9 bases, with 14 bases remaining between them. Germline-derived CDR1 and CDR2 are SGHAT and FQNNGV. CDR3 sequence: CASSLSAGLEQFF. CDR3 bases: TGTGCCAGCAGCCTAAGCGCGGGACTTGAGCAGTTCTTC.

This clonotype was seen a handful of times. The chain joins TRBV18 to TRBJ1-5, with 9 positions matching TRBD1. The germline V gene encodes CDR1 KGHSH and CDR2 LQKENI. Trimming took 4 bases from V and 6 from J; bases not matched to a gene: 1. The CDR3 has 13 residues. This chain's CDR3 is CASSRQGGQPQHF. DNA for the CDR3: TGTGCCAGCTCACGACAGGGGGGTCAGCCCCAGCATTTT.

Many counts were recorded for this clonotype. The rearrangement links TRBV6-1 to TRBJ2-1; D remains ambiguous. With 4 bases removed from V and 10 bases from J, the gap between germline ends came to 14 bases. The CDR3 consists of 13 residues. Germline loops: CDR1 MNHNS, CDR2 SASEGT. Here the CDR3 reads CASSGPAEQEQFF. CDR3 DNA sequence: TGTGCCAGCAGTGGCCCAGCCGAACAGGAGCAGTTCTTC.